The 27 T cell receptor beta chains presented below share a single source sample, sequenced in a study of response to subunit inactivated influenza vaccine. TCRdb used MiXCR to reprocess the RT-PCR reads, holding one entry per CDR3 protein. The profile shows hundreds of thousands of distinct CDR3 sequences, 11% to 15% of them singletons. Source: PBMCs from blood, taken 14 to 15 days before vaccination. All receptors derive from a man aged 50 or older who received an inactivated influenza vaccine.

The chain recombines TRBV30 with TRBJ2-3, with 8 bases matching TRBD1. The J segment lost 2 bases and the V segment lost 3 bases, leaving 1 base of the junction unmatched. In germline, CDR1 is GTSNPN, CDR2 SVGIG (reference sequence). This CDR3 contains 13 residues. CDR3 residues: CAWSRGPTDTQYF. CDR3 sequence (DNA): TGTGCCTGGAGCAGGGGGCCCACAGATACGCAGTATTTT. Full variable domain (remainder filled in from reference TRBV30 and TRBJ2-3): SQTIHQWPATLVQPVGSPLSLECTVEGTSNPNLYWYRQAAGRGLQLLFYSVGIGQISSEVPQNLSASRPQDRQFILSSKKLLLSDSGFYLCAWSRGPTDTQYFGPGTRLTVL.

This clonotype was observed once. The chain carries TRBV10-3 and TRBJ2-5, with 8 bases matching TRBD2. CDR3 length: 15 amino acids. J was trimmed by 6 bases and V by 3 bases; bases with no gene match: 9. The germline CDR1 and CDR2 sequences are ENHRY and SYGVKD. CDR3: CAISDGISGMKTQYF. The DNA for the CDR3 is TGTGCCATCAGTGATGGGATTAGCGGGATGAAGACCCAGTACTTC.

This clonotype was found many times. The chain couples TRBV4-1 to TRBJ1-6; D gene uncertain. This CDR3 spans 12 amino acids. V lost 2 bases to trimming and J lost 8 bases, with 4 bases between them. In germline, CDR1 is MGHRA, CDR2 YSYEKL. CDR3 sequence: CASSQTDSPLHF. DNA of the CDR3: TGCGCCAGCAGCCAAACGGATTCACCCCTCCACTTT.

The J gene is TRBJ2-6, the V gene TRBV12-3 or TRBV12-4; 11 positions match TRBD1. This CDR3 has 17 residues. Unmatched junction bases numbered 4, after V lost 6 bases and J lost 0 bases. CDR3 amino acids: CASSGQGADSGANVLTF. DNA of the CDR3: TGTGCCAGCAGCGGACAGGGGGCCGACTCTGGGGCCAACGTCCTGACTTTC.

This clonotype has only a few counts. J is TRBJ2-2 and V is TRBV7-2; D might be TRBD1 (5 bases). Trimming took 5 bases from V and 6 from J, leaving 16 bases between them. The CDR3 runs 15 residues. In germline, CDR1 is SGHTA, CDR2 FQGNSA. CDR3 sequence reads: CASSALGVDPGELFF. DNA of the CDR3: TGTGCCAGCAGCGCGTTAGGGGTGGACCCCGGGGAGCTGTTTTTT.

The chain employs TRBV29-1 and TRBJ1-2; no firm D call. Trimming cost V 3 bases and J 0 bases, with 8 bases left between them. CDR3 length: 13 amino acids. Per germline, CDR1 SQVTM and CDR2 ANQGSEA. For the CDR3, the DNA is TGCAGCGTTGAGGCCAGTTCTAACTATGGCTACACCTTC. Its protein is CSVEASSNYGYTF.

In this sample, this clonotype turned up many times. This chain joins TRBV29-1 and TRBJ2-7, with 12 bases aligning to TRBD2. Germline CDR1 is SQVTM and CDR2 is ANQGSEA. The CDR3 spans 17 residues. J gave up 0 bases and V 0 bases, and 6 bases lay outside the gene matches. The CDR3 loop reads CSVEDHQTSGSSYEQYF. CDR3 DNA: TGCAGCGTTGAAGATCACCAGACTAGCGGGAGCTCCTACGAGCAGTACTTC.

The chain has TRBV28 and TRBJ2-1; D unresolved. Trimming removed 8 bases at V and 7 bases at J, with 18 bases between. Per the germline V gene, CDR1 is MDHEN and CDR2 is SYDVKM. The CDR3 sequence is 14 residues long. CDR3 coding DNA: TGTGCCAGCTTAAGTAAGAGAACCGAGAATGAGCAGTTCTTC. This codes for CASLSKRTENEQFF.

This clonotype came up many times. The chain uses TRBV12-3 or TRBV12-4 and TRBJ2-7; the D is unclear. V dropped 2 bases and J dropped 3 bases, with 8 bases sitting between them. The CDR3 spans 13 residues. Here the CDR3 reads CASSLSDLYEQYF. CDR3 sequence (DNA): TGTGCCAGCAGTTTATCGGACCTCTACGAGCAGTACTTC.

This clonotype has more than one count but fewer than ten. The chain combines TRBV5-1 with TRBJ2-7; D is undetermined. CDR3 length equals 14 residues. Trimming removed 0 bases from V and 5 bases from J, with 12 bases in between. Per germline, CDR1 SGHRS and CDR2 YFSETQ. CDR3 DNA: TGCGCCAGCAGCTTGGGGCAGGACCCTAACGAGCAGTACTTC. Amino acid sequence: CASSLGQDPNEQYF.

J is TRBJ2-3 and V is TRBV4-3; D is unresolved. The CDR3 runs 15 residues. CDR1 and CDR2 (germline): LGHNA, YSLEER. The V gene lost 4 bases and the J gene lost 6 bases, with 17 bases spanning the gap. The CDR3 region has the DNA TGCGCCAGCAGCCTATACTCTTCCGTCCGGGATACGCAGTATTTT. It specifies CASSLYSSVRDTQYF.

The genes are TRBV28 and TRBJ2-5; D is possibly TRBD2 (6 bases). Looked up from germline, CDR1 is MDHEN and CDR2 is SYDVKM. V shed 6 bases and J shed 5 bases, with 19 bases lying between them. This CDR3 spans 15 amino acids. The CDR3 loop is CASRDMGGAAETQYF. For the CDR3, the DNA is TGTGCCAGCAGGGACATGGGGGGTGCGGCGGAGACCCAGTACTTC.

The V call is TRBV6-1, the J call TRBJ2-7; 8 nucleotides line up with TRBD1. The CDR3 loop spans 15 amino acids. CDR1 and CDR2 (germline): MNHNS, SASEGT. V shed 6 bases and J 7 bases; nucleotides not matched to a gene: 14. CDR3 loop: CASSSTDRGGWEQYF. CDR3 DNA sequence: TGTGCCAGCAGCTCCACCGACAGGGGTGGATGGGAGCAGTACTTC.

This clonotype turned up a few times. The genes are TRBV28 and TRBJ1-5; maybe TRBD1 (6 bases). Trimming removed 6 bases from V and 4 bases from J, with 19 bases in between. The CDR3 spans 16 residues. Germline CDR1 is MDHEN and CDR2 is SYDVKM. The chain's CDR3 is CASRPSGSRGNQPQHF. DNA of the CDR3: TGTGCCAGCAGGCCATCCGGGTCCAGGGGAAATCAGCCCCAGCATTTT.

The chain couples TRBV10-3 to TRBJ2-3; possible D gene TRBD2, 6 bases. This CDR3 has 14 residues. V was clipped by 4 bases and J by 4 bases, with 12 bases between them. Germline assignment: CDR1 ENHRY and CDR2 SYGVKD. CDR3 nucleotide sequence: TGTGCCATCAGTGTGGGAGGCGGGCCAGATACGCAGTATTTT. Translating gives CAISVGGGPDTQYF.

This clonotype was found many times. This chain connects TRBV29-1 to TRBJ2-7; D is unresolved. The CDR3 sequence is 13 residues long. Germline V gene lookup returns CDR1 SQVTM and CDR2 ANQGSEA. V dropped 4 bases and J dropped 0 bases, with 10 bases sitting between them. CDR3 protein: CSVAAVLSYEQYF. CDR3 nucleotide sequence: TGCAGCGTTGCGGCGGTCCTCTCCTACGAGCAGTACTTC.

The rearrangement uses TRBV7-8 and TRBJ2-5, with TRBD2 matching 10 bases. Germline CDR1 SGHVS, CDR2 FQNEAQ. This CDR3 contains 16 residues. V lost 0 bases and J lost 4; bases outside the gene matches: 5. The CDR3 nucleotides read TGTGCCAGCAGCTTAGCCGGGACTAGCGTTTCAGAGACCCAGTACTTC. Translating it yields CASSLAGTSVSETQYF.

This clonotype was detected only a few times. The genes are TRBV12-3 or TRBV12-4 and TRBJ2-1; 13 positions match TRBD2. The CDR3 length is 15 residues. The ends lost 2 bases at V and 7 bases at J; junction bases unmatched: 2. The CDR3 DNA sequence: TGTGCCAGCAGTTTATTGACTAGCGGGAGGAATGAGCAGTTCTTC. This sequence encodes CASSLLTSGRNEQFF.

The rearrangement uses TRBV11-2 and TRBJ2-5; D is undetermined. In germline, CDR1 is SGHAT, CDR2 FQNNGV. The V end was cut by 5 bases, the J end by 2 bases, with 15 bases between. The CDR3 has 15 residues. CDR3 loop: CASSPFLKLQETQYF. The CDR3 bases are TGTGCCAGCAGCCCCTTTCTGAAACTACAAGAGACCCAGTACTTC. The whole variable domain, remainder taken from reference TRBV11-2 and TRBJ2-5, is EAGVAQSPRYKIIEKRQSVAFWCNPISGHATLYWYQQILGQGPKLLIQFQNNGVVDDSQLPKDRFSAERLKGVDSTLKIQPAKLEDSAVYLCASSPFLKLQETQYFGPGTRLLVL.

This clonotype was recorded a few times. V is TRBV20-1 and J is TRBJ2-7, with D perhaps TRBD2 (6 bases). Germline CDR1 is DFQATT and CDR2 is SNEGSKA (reference sequence). The CDR3 is made up of 13 amino acids. Trimming took 5 bases from V and 2 from J, leaving 13 bases between them. The CDR3 reads CSAPGGTAYEQYF. The DNA of the CDR3 is TGCAGTGCTCCCGGGGGTACCGCCTACGAGCAGTACTTC.

This clonotype appeared a few times. The CDR3 DNA sequence: TGCAGTGCTCGGGACAGGAGTAATGAAAAACTGTTTTTT. It specifies CSARDRSNEKLFF. This chain connects TRBV20-1 to TRBJ1-4, with 8 bases fitting TRBD1. J was trimmed by 4 bases and V by 5 bases; bases with no gene match: 3. There are 13 residues in the CDR3. Germline CDR1 DFQATT, CDR2 SNEGSKA (reference sequence).

The V call is TRBV6-2 or TRBV6-3, the J call TRBJ2-3; TRBD1 is a possible D gene (6 bases). The CDR3 is 15 amino acids. The germline CDR1 and CDR2 sequences are MNHEY and SVGEGT. The V gene lost 2 bases and the J gene lost 0 bases, with 9 bases spanning the gap. CDR3 sequence (DNA): TGTGCCAGCAGTTACGGGGACACTAGCACAGATACGCAGTATTTT. Its translation is CASSYGDTSTDTQYF.

The chain uses TRBV6-5 and TRBJ2-4; D might be TRBD1 (5 bases). Per germline, CDR1 MNHEY and CDR2 SVGAGI. The CDR3 runs to 18 residues. Trimming pared 2 bases from V and 0 bases from J, leaving 17 bases between. This chain's CDR3 is CASSYLPRQYLAKNIQYF. CDR3 nucleotides: TGTGCCAGCAGTTACCTCCCCCGACAGTACCTAGCCAAAAACATTCAGTACTTC.

The V gene is TRBV7-6, the J gene TRBJ1-2; weak D call: TRBD1 (6 bases). The CDR3 consists of 16 residues. V gave up 8 bases and J gave up 1 base, with 20 bases separating them. The germline gives CDR1 SGHVS, CDR2 FNYEAQ. CDR3 in amino acids: CASGDNGPPFNYGYTF. Written as DNA, the CDR3 is TGTGCCAGCGGGGACAATGGGCCCCCTTTTAACTATGGCTACACCTTC.

This clonotype was recorded many times. This sequence joins TRBV20-1 and TRBJ1-6, with unresolved D. This CDR3 has 13 residues. Germline-derived CDR1 and CDR2 are DFQATT and SNEGSKA (reference sequence). With 7 bases removed from V and 8 bases from J, the gap between germline ends came to 15 bases. The CDR3 is CSVLDGPHSPLHF. CDR3 bases: TGCAGTGTTTTAGACGGACCCCATTCACCCCTCCACTTT.

This clonotype was found many times. This chain links TRBV29-1 with TRBJ2-3; 11 bases map to TRBD2. V gave up 4 bases and J gave up 5 bases; unmatched junction bases: 2. This CDR3 has 13 residues. In germline, CDR1 is SQVTM, CDR2 ANQGSEA. CDR3 nucleotides: TGCAGCGTTGGACTAGCGGGAAGAGATACGCAGTATTTT. Translated, it gives CSVGLAGRDTQYF.

V gene TRBV2 combines with J gene TRBJ2-3; the D is unclear. Germline values: CDR1 SNHLY, CDR2 FYNNEI. The V end was cut by 7 bases, the J end by 0 bases, with 14 bases between. CDR3 size: 15 residues. The CDR3 here is CASIALSSSTDTQYF. The CDR3, as DNA: TGTGCCAGCATAGCACTTTCCTCTAGCACAGATACGCAGTATTTT.